This T cell receptor beta chain is drawn from a study of identical twins. Study-level results: Models underestimated out-of-frame TCR alpha sharing in monozygotic twins. Because invariant MAIT and iNKT cells could be present, zero-insertion analyses could be partly confounded.

This clonotype was found a few times. The antigen remains unidentified. The V gene lost 4 bases and the J gene lost 3 bases, with 6 bases spanning the gap. Per the germline V gene, CDR1 is GTSNPN and CDR2 is SVGIG (reference sequence). The length of the CDR3 is 11 residues. Every sampled donor was Caucasian and healthy. TCRdb ran MiXCR on the 5' RACE reads and lists one entry per CDR3 protein. The table shows 400,000 or so distinct CDR3 sequences, with approximately 10% occurring only once. Sequencing input: naive T cells sorted from blood. The chain is built from TRBV30 and TRBJ2-5; D perhaps matches TRBD2 (6 bases). The sequence came from a woman aged 50 to 60 in good health. The CDR3 DNA follows: TGTGCCTGGACTAGCGAAGAGACCCAGTACTTC. Translating it yields CAWTSEETQYF.